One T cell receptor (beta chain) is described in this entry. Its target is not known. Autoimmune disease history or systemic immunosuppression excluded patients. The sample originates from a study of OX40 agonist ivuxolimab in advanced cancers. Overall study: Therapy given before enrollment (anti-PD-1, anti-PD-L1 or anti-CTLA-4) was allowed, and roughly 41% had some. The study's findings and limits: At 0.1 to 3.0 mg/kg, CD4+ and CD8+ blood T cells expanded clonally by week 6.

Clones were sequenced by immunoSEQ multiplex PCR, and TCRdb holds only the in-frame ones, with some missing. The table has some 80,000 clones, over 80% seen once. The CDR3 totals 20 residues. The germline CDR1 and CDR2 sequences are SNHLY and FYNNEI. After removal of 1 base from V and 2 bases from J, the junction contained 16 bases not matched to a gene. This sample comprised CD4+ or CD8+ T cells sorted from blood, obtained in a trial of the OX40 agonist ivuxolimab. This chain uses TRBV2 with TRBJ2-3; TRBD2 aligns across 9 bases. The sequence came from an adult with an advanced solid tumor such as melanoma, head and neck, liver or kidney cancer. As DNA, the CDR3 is TGTGCCAGCAGTGAAGGGGGGGGTAGACTAGCGGCCACTTTCACAGATACGCAGTATTTT. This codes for CASSEGGGRLAATFTDTQYF.